Shown below are 12 T cell receptor beta chains from a single sample sequenced in a study of cytomegalovirus exposure and HLA in healthy donors. Assay used: immunoSEQ multiplex PCR; TCRdb lists only in-frame clones, some missing. The table includes 220,000 or so clones, about 93% detected once. Sample: PBMCs. All receptors derive from a woman under 30 in good health and CMV-seronegative.

The chain combines TRBV29-1 with TRBJ2-7; 16 bases match TRBD2. Losses at the gene ends were 5 bases for V and 4 bases for J; bases not matched to a gene: 2. The CDR3 contains 14 residues. From germline, CDR1 is SQVTM and CDR2 ANQGSEA. The CDR3, as DNA: TGCAGCGTTCTGGGACTAGCGGGAGGGTACGAGCAGTACTTC. Translated: CSVLGLAGGYEQYF.

This clone appeared a single time. The J gene is TRBJ2-3, the V gene TRBV6-1; tentatively, D is TRBD2 (6 bases). The CDR3 consists of 16 residues. Germline V CDR1 and CDR2: MNHNS, SASEGT. Between the trimmed V and J ends, which lost 2 bases and 0 bases, there was a span of 12 bases. The CDR3 bases are TGTGCCAGCAGTGAAACCCAGCGGGTGAGCACAGATACGCAGTATTTT. It is translated as CASSETQRVSTDTQYF.

The CDR3 loop reads CASSFSGSTQYF. The CDR3 region has the DNA TGCGCCAGCAGCTTCTCGGGGAGTACGCAGTATTTT. The V call is TRBV5-1, the J call TRBJ2-3; possibly TRBD2 for D (5 bases). This CDR3 region has 12 residues. With 2 bases removed from V and 8 bases from J, the gap between germline ends came to 9 bases. Germline assignment: CDR1 SGHRS and CDR2 YFSETQ.

The gene calls are TRBV27 and TRBJ1-5, with D possibly matching TRBD1 (5 bases). The CDR3 sequence is 14 residues long. Between the trimmed V and J ends, which lost 5 bases and 12 bases, there was a span of 20 bases. The germline V gene has CDR1 MNHEY and CDR2 SMNVEV (reference sequence). The CDR3 protein is CASSQSAGEQVQHF. CDR3 DNA sequence: TGTGCCAGCAGTCAATCCGCCGGTGAACAGGTCCAGCATTTT.

The J gene is TRBJ1-2, the V gene TRBV20-1; no definite D call. Germline assignment: CDR1 DFQATT and CDR2 SNEGSKA (reference sequence). V gave up 1 base and J gave up 4 bases, with 4 bases separating them. This CDR3 contains 11 residues. The CDR3 loop is CSARAGYGYTF. CDR3 nucleotides: TGCAGTGCTAGAGCGGGCTATGGCTACACCTTC.

The chain recombines TRBV29-1 with TRBJ1-1; a possible D gene is TRBD1 (5 bases). CDR1 and CDR2 from the germline V gene are SQVTM and ANQGSEA. The CDR3 is 11 residues long. The CDR3 loop is CSLQGYTEAFF. The CDR3 DNA follows: TGCAGTCTTCAGGGCTACACTGAAGCTTTCTTT.

This chain uses TRBV5-6 with TRBJ2-5; 12 bases are shared with TRBD2. The V and J ends lost 1 base and 1 base, in that order; junction bases with no gene match: 5. Germline V CDR1 and CDR2: SGHDT, YYEEEE. The CDR3 runs to 17 residues. The CDR3 nucleotides read TGTGCCAGCAGCTTGACTAGCGGGAGGAAACTCCAAGAGACCCAGTACTTC. It encodes CASSLTSGRKLQETQYF.

V usage is TRBV5-5 and J usage is TRBJ1-1; D may be TRBD1 (6 bases). Germline CDR1 reads SGHKS; CDR2 reads YYEKEE (reference sequence). The length of the CDR3 is 16 residues. The V end lost 3 bases, the J end lost 1 base, and 16 bases lay between the germline ends. CDR3 coding DNA: TGTGCCAGCAGCTACGTACCGGGACATTCGAACACTGAAGCTTTCTTT. It specifies CASSYVPGHSNTEAFF.

The rearrangement joins TRBV30 to TRBJ2-7; D is uncertain. This CDR3 spans 12 amino acids. From germline, CDR1 is GTSNPN and CDR2 SVGIG (reference sequence). The V end was cut by 6 bases, the J end by 0 bases, with 9 bases between. Written as DNA, the CDR3 is TGTGCCTGCTACAGTTCCTCCTACGAGCAGTACTTC. This encodes CACYSSSYEQYF. The full variable domain, in which reference TRBV30 and TRBJ2-7 provide the parts outside the CDR3, is SQTIHQWPATLVQPVGSPLSLECTVEGTSNPNLYWYRQAAGRGLQLLFYSVGIGQISSEVPQNLSASRPQDRQFILSSKKLLLSDSGFYLCACYSSSYEQYFGPGTRLTVT.

The CDR3, as DNA: TGTGCCGAGAGCCCGAGCAATCAGCCCCAGCATTTT. Its translation is CAESPSNQPQHF. The gene calls are TRBV19 and TRBJ1-5; D is unresolved. The germline CDR1 and CDR2 sequences are LNHDA and SQIVND (reference sequence). V dropped 11 bases and J dropped 1 base, with 9 bases sitting between them. This CDR3 comprises 12 residues.

The V gene is TRBV6-5, the J gene TRBJ1-1, with a weak D call TRBD1 (5 bases). Germline assignment: CDR1 MNHEY and CDR2 SVGAGI. V was trimmed by 0 bases and J by 0 bases, leaving 11 bases between them. This CDR3 has 16 residues. CDR3 protein: CASSYSSGPLNTEAFF. CDR3 nucleotide sequence: TGTGCCAGCAGTTACTCATCAGGGCCCCTGAACACTGAAGCTTTCTTT.

The chain employs TRBV30 and TRBJ2-7; D is unresolved. Germline values: CDR1 GTSNPN, CDR2 SVGIG (reference sequence). V was cut by 0 bases and J by 0 bases, with 12 bases left in between. The CDR3 length is 15 residues. CDR3 in amino acids: CAWSVQTSISYEQYF. The DNA of the CDR3 is TGTGCCTGGAGTGTACAGACATCTATCTCCTACGAGCAGTACTTC.